This T cell receptor (beta chain) was identified in a study of OX40 agonist ivuxolimab in advanced cancers. Findings and limits, study-wide: CD8+ T cells averaged more expanded clones than CD4+. Some of the nonresponding patients also showed low levels of normalized T-cell clonal expansion.

A note on this clone: Antigen: not known.

From germline, CDR1 is GTSNPN and CDR2 SVGIG (reference sequence). Losses at the gene ends were 3 bases for V and 2 bases for J; bases not matched to a gene: 4. The CDR3 runs 15 residues. The data were produced by immunoSEQ multiplex PCR, yet TCRdb's version contains in-frame clones alone and is incomplete. Among tens of thousands of clones listed, about four fifths were seen once. The J gene is TRBJ1-6, the V gene TRBV30, with TRBD1 matching 7 bases. The clonotype comes from an adult with an advanced solid tumor such as melanoma, head and neck, liver or kidney cancer. The sequencing used CD4+ or CD8+ T cells sorted from blood, collected in a trial of the OX40 agonist ivuxolimab. The CDR3 DNA follows: TGTGCCTGGAGGGCCGGGACAGCCTATAATTCACCCCTCCACTTT. It encodes CAWRAGTAYNSPLHF.